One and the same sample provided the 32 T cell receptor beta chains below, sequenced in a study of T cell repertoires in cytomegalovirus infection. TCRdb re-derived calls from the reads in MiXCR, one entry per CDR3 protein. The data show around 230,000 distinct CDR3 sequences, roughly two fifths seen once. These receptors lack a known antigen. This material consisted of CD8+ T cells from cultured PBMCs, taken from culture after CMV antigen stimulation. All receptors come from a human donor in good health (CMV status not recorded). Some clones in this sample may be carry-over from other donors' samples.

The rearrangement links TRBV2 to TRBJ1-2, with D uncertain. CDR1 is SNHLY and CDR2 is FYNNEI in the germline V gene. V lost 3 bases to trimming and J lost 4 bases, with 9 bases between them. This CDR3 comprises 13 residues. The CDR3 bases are TGTGCCAGCAGTGACTCCCGGCCCTATGGCTACACCTTC. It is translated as CASSDSRPYGYTF.

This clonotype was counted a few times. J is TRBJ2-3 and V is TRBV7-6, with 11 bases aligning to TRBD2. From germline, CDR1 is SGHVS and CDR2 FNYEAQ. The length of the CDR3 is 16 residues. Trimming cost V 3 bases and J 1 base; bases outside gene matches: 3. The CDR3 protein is CASSFELAGGTDTQYF. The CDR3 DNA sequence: TGTGCCAGCAGCTTTGAACTAGCGGGAGGCACAGATACGCAGTATTTT. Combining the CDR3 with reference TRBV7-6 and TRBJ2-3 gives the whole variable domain GAGVSQSPRYKVTKRGQDVALRCDPISGHVSLYWYRQALGQGPEFLTYFNYEAQQDKSGLPNDRFSAERPEGSISTLTIQRTEQRDSAMYRCASSFELAGGTDTQYFGPGTRLTVL.

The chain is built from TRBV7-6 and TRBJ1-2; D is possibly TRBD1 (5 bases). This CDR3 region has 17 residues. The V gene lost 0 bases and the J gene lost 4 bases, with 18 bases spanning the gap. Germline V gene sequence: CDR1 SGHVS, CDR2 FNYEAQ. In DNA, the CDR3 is TGTGCCAGCAGCTTAGCGCCCCAGGGATCTGCCACCTATGGCTACACCTTC. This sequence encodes CASSLAPQGSATYGYTF.

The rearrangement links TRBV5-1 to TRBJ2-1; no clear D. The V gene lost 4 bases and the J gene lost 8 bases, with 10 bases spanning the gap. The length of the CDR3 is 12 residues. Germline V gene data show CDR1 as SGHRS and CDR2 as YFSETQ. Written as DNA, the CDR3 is TGCGCCAGCAGCCGGACCCTGGATGAGCAGTTCTTC. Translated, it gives CASSRTLDEQFF.

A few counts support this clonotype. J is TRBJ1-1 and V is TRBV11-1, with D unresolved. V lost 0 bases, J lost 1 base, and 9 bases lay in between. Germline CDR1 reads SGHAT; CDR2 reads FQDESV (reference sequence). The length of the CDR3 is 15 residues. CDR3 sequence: CASSLAGRGNTEAFF. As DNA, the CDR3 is TGTGCCAGCAGCTTAGCGGGCAGAGGGAACACTGAAGCTTTCTTT.

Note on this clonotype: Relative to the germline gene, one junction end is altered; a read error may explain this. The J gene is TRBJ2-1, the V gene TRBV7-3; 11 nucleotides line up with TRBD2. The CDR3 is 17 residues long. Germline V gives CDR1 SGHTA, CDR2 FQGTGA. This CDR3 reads CASSFTGTSGIYNEQFF. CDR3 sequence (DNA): TGTGCCAGCAGCTTCACCGGGACTAGCGGCATTTACAACGAGCAGTTCTTC. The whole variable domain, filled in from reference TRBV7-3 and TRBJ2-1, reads GAGVSQTPSNKVTEKGKYVELRCDPISGHTALYWYRQSLGQGPEFLIYFQGTGAADDSGLPNDRFFAVRPEGSVSTLKIQRTERGDSAVYLCASSFTGTSGIYNEQFFGPGTRLTVL.

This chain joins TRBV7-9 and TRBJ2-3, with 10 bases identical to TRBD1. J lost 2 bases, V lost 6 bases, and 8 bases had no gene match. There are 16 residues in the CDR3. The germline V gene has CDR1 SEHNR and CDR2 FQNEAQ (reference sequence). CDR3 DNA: TGTGCCAGCAGACCGGGACAGGGGTTATTCACAGATACGCAGTATTTT. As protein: CASRPGQGLFTDTQYF. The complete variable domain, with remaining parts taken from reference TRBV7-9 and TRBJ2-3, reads DTGVSQNPRHKITKRGQNVTFRCDPISEHNRLYWYRQTLGQGPEFLTYFQNEAQLEKSRLLSDRFSAERPKGSFSTLEIQRTEQGDSAMYLCASRPGQGLFTDTQYFGPGTRLTVL.

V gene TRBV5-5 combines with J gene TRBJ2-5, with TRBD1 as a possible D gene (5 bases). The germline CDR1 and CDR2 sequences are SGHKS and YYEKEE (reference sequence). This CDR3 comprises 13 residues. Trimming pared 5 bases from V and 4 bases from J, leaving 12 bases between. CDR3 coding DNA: TGTGCCAGCAGACCGCCAAGGGGAGAGACCCAGTACTTC. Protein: CASRPPRGETQYF.

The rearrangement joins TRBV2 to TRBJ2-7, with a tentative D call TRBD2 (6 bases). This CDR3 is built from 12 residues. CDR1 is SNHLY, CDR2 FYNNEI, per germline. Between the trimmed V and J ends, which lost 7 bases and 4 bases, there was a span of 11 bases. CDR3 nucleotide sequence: TGTGCCAGCATCCGGACTACGTACGAGCAGTACTTC. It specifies CASIRTTYEQYF.

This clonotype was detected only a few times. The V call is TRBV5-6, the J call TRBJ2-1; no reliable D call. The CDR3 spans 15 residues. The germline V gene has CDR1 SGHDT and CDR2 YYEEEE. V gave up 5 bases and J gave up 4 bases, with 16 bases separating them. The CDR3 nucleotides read TGTGCCAGCAGACGAAGAACAGAGATTTACAATGAGCAGTTCTTC. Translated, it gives CASRRRTEIYNEQFF.

This CDR3 is CASSQAASTDTQYF. The CDR3 bases are TGTGCCAGCAGTCAGGCGGCGAGCACAGATACGCAGTATTTT. V and J are TRBV12-3 or TRBV12-4 and TRBJ2-3; unclear D gene. There are 14 residues in the CDR3. With 5 bases removed from V and 0 bases from J, the gap between germline ends came to 9 bases.

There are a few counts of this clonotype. The DNA of the CDR3 is TGTGCCAGCAGCTCCCCGACAGGGGAAGATGAGCAGTTCTTC. Translation: CASSSPTGEDEQFF. The chain employs TRBV11-3 and TRBJ2-1; 8 bases line up with TRBD1. CDR3 length: 14 residues. CDR1 is SGHNT, CDR2 YENEEA, per germline. Germline trimming cut 4 bases from V and 8 bases from J; bases unmatched to any gene: 7.

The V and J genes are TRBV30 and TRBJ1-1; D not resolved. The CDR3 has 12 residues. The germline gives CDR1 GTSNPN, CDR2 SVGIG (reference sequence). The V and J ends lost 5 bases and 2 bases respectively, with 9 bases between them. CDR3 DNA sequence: TGTGCCTGGCGGGCACTTAACACTGAAGCTTTCTTT. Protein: CAWRALNTEAFF.

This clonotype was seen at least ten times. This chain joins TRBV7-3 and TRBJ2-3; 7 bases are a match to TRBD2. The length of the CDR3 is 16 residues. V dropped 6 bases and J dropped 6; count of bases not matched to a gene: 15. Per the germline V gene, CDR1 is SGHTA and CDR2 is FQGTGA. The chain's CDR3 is CASSPEEGAGPDTQYF. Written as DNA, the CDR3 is TGTGCCAGCAGTCCTGAGGAGGGAGCGGGACCCGATACGCAGTATTTT.

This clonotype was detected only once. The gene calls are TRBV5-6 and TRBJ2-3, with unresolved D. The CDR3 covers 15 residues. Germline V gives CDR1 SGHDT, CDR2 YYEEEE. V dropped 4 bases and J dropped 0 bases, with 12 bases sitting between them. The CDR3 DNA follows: TGTGCCAGCAGCCAGACACAGTGGAGCACAGATACGCAGTATTTT. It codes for CASSQTQWSTDTQYF.

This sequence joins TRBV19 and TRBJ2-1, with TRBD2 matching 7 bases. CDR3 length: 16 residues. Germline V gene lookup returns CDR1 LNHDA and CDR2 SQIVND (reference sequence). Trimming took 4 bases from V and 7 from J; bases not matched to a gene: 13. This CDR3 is CASSRNTGGPGNEQFF. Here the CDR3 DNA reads TGTGCCAGTAGTAGAAACACGGGAGGCCCGGGAAATGAGCAGTTCTTC.

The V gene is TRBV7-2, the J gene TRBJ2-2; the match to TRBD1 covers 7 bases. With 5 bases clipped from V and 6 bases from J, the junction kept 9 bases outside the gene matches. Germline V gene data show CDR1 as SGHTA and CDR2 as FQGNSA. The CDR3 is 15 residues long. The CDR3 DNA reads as TGTGCCAGCAGCCCTACCCTAGGACAGGCCGGGGAGCTGTTTTTT. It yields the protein CASSPTLGQAGELFF.

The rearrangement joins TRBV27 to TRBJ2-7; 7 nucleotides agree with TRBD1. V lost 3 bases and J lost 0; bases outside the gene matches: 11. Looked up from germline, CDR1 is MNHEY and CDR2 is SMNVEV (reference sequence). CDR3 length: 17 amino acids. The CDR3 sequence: CASSLEIPGQHSYEQYF. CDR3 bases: TGTGCCAGCAGTTTGGAAATCCCGGGACAGCACTCCTACGAGCAGTACTTC.

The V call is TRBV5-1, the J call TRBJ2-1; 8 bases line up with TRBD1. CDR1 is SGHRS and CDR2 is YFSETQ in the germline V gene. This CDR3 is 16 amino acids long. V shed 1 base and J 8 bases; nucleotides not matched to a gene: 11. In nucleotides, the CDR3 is TGCGCCAGCAGCTTGTTTTCCAGGGGGCGGGTTCATGAGCAGTTCTTC. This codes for CASSLFSRGRVHEQFF.

CDR3 sequence: CASTEDGYNEQFF. CDR3 DNA: TGTGCCAGTACCGAGGACGGCTACAATGAGCAGTTCTTC. The chain has TRBV19 and TRBJ2-1, with D uncertain. Germline assignment: CDR1 LNHDA and CDR2 SQIVND (reference sequence). Between the trimmed V and J ends, which lost 7 bases and 3 bases, there was a span of 10 bases. The CDR3 has 13 amino acids. Full variable domain (outside the CDR3, taken from reference TRBV19 and TRBJ2-1): DGGITQSPKYLFRKEGQNVTLSCEQNLNHDAMYWYRQDPGQGLRLIYYSQIVNDFQKGDIAEGYSVSREKKESFPLTVTSAQKNPTAFYLCASTEDGYNEQFFGPGTRLTVL.

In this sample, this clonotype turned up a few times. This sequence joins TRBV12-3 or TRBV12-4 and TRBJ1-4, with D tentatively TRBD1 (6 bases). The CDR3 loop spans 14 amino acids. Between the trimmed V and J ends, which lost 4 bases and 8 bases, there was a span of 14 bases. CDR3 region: CASSSQGSREKLFF. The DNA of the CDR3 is TGTGCCAGCAGTTCGCAGGGGTCCCGCGAAAAACTGTTTTTT.

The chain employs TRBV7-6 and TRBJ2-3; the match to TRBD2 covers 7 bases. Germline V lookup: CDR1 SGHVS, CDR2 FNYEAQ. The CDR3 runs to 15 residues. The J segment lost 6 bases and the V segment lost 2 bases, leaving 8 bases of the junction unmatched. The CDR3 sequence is CASSLSSSGGDTQYF. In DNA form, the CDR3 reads TGTGCCAGCAGCTTAAGTAGCTCCGGGGGGGATACGCAGTATTTT.

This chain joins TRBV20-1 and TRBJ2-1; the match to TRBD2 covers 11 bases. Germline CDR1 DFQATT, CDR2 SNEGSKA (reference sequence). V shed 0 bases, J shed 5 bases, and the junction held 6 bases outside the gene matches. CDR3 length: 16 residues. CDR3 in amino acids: CSARDRRLAGNNEQFF. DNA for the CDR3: TGCAGTGCTAGAGATCGGAGACTAGCGGGAAACAATGAGCAGTTCTTC.

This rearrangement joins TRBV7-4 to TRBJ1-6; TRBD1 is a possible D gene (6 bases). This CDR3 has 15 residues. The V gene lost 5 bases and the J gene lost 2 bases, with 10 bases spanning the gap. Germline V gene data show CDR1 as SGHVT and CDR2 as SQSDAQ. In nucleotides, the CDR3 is TGTGCCAGCAGCGACCGGGACACCTATAATTCACCCCTCCACTTT. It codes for CASSDRDTYNSPLHF.

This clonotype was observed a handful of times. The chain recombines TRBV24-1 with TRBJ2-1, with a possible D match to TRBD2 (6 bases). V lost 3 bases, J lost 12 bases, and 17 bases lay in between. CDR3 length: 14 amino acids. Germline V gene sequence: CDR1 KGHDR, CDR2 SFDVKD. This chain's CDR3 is CATSDQTSDLRQFF. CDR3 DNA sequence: TGTGCCACCAGTGATCAGACTAGTGATTTACGGCAGTTCTTC.

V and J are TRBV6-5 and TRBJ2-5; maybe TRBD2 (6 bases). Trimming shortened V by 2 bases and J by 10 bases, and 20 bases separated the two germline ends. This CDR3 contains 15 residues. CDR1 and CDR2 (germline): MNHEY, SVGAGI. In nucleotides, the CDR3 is TGTGCCAGCAGTTACAGGACGGGGGTCCAAGAAGGCCAGTACTTC. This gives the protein CASSYRTGVQEGQYF.

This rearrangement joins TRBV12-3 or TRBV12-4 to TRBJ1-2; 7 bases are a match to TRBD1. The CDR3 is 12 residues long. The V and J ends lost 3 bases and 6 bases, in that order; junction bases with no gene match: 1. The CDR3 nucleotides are TGTGCCAGCAGTTTTGACAGGGATGGCTACACCTTC. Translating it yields CASSFDRDGYTF.

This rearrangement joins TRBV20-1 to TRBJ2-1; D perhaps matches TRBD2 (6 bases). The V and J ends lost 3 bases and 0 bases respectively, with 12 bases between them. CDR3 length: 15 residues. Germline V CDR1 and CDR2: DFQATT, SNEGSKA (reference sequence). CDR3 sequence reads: CSASRDWSSYNEQFF. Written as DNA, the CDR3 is TGCAGTGCTAGTAGGGACTGGAGCTCCTACAATGAGCAGTTCTTC.

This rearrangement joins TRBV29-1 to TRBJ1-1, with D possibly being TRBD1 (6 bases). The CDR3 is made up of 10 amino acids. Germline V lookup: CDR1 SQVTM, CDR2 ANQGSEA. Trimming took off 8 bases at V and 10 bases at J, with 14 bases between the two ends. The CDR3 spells CSFTGHGAFF. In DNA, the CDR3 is TGCAGCTTTACAGGGCACGGAGCTTTCTTT.

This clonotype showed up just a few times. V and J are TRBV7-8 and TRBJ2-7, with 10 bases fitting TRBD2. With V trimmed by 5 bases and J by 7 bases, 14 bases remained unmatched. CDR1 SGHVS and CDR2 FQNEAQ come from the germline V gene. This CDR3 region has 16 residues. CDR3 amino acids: CASSPPVAGGPGEQYF. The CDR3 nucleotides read TGTGCCAGCAGCCCCCCTGTAGCGGGGGGACCGGGGGAGCAGTACTTC.

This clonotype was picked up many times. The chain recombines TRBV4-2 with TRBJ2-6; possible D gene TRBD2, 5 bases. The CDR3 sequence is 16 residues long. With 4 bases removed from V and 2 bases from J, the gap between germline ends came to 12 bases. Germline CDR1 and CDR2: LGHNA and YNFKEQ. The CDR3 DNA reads TGTGCCAGCAGCCCGGAATCGGGAACTGGGGCCAACGTCCTGACTTTC. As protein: CASSPESGTGANVLTF.

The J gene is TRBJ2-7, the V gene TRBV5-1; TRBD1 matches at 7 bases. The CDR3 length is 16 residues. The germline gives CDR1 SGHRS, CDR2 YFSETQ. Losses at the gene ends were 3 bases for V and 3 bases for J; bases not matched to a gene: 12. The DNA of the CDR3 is TGCGCCAGCAGCTGGGACCGGGACAGACCGAGCTACGAGCAGTACTTC. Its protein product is CASSWDRDRPSYEQYF.